Listed below are T cell receptor beta chains from one sample, sequenced in a study of blood T cell repertoires in COVID-19. Sequencing used immunoSEQ multiplex PCR; TCRdb keeps in-frame clones, though not all of them. The repertoire holds fewer than 200,000 clones, with more than 80% as singletons. The sample consisted of peripheral blood. Receptors originate from a woman in her thirties or forties with COVID-19, enrolled during active disease. CDR3s include the opening cysteine and the closing phenylalanine or tryptophan. A D gene is named only where the DNA matches it firmly. Clone size is not always given. Where it is, it says once, few, many or a class for expanded clones.

CDR3 length	V gene	J gene	clone size	D gene	CDR3 protein	CDR3 DNA
14	TRBV7-8	TRBJ1-2	NA	TRBD1	CASSQGQAGIGYTF	TGTGCCAGCAGCCAGGGACAGGCTGGGATTGGCTACACCTTC
15	TRBV27	TRBJ2-5	NA	NA	CASRRRGSARETQYF	TGTGCCAGCAGGCGTCGGGGGAGCGCGAGAGAGACCCAGTACTTC
15	TRBV6-5	TRBJ2-4	NA	TRBD2	CASSSAGGSKNIQYF	TGTGCCAGCAGTTCCGCCGGGGGGTCCAAAAACATTCAGTACTTC
13	TRBV20-1	TRBJ2-7	many	TRBD2	CSASPSGRYEQYF	TGCAGTGCTAGTCCTAGCGGACGTTACGAGCAGTACTTC
17	TRBV7-2	TRBJ2-4	NA	TRBD1	CASSPPKGAFLLNIQYF	TGTGCCAGCAGCCCACCCAAGGGGGCCTTTTTATTGAACATTCAGTACTTC
14	TRBV5-6	TRBJ2-5	NA	NA	CASSLERSGETQYF	TGTGCCAGCAGCTTGGAGAGGTCCGGAGAGACCCAGTACTTC
16	TRBV28	TRBJ1-5	few	NA	CASSLIGVGSQGPQHF	TGTGCCAGCAGTTTAATCGGCGTGGGCAGCCAGGGACCCCAGCATTTT
13	TRBV11-3	TRBJ1-6	NA	NA	CASSLDLNSPLHF	TGTGCCAGCAGCTTAGACCTGAATTCACCCCTCCACTTT
12	TRBV7-2	TRBJ2-7	NA	NA	CASSFFGGEQYF	TGTGCCAGCAGCTTCTTCGGCGGCGAGCAGTACTTC
14	TRBV5-1	TRBJ2-7	NA	TRBD1	CASSTGTGGFEQYF	TGCGCCAGCAGCACCGGGACAGGGGGCTTCGAGCAGTACTTC
16	TRBV2	TRBJ1-5	NA	NA	CASMYSGVGSNQPQHF	TGTGCCAGCATGTATAGTGGAGTAGGTAGCAATCAGCCCCAGCATTTT
14	TRBV27	TRBJ2-5	NA	NA	CASSPGAAQETQYF	TGTGCCAGCAGCCCAGGGGCGGCTCAAGAGACCCAGTACTTC
12	TRBV29-1	TRBJ1-2	NA	NA	CSVVGQGKGYTF	TGCAGCGTTGTAGGCCAGGGGAAGGGCTACACCTTC
11	TRBV5-1	TRBJ2-1	once	NA	CASSFTGEQFF	TGCGCCAGCAGCTTCACAGGAGAGCAGTTCTTC
12	TRBV27	TRBJ2-1	NA	NA	CASSTFGIFEFF	TGTGCCAGCAGTACTTTCGGGATTTTTGAGTTCTTC
13	TRBV19	TRBJ1-2	NA	NA	CASSIDGNYGYTF	TGTGCCAGTAGTATTGACGGGAACTATGGCTACACCTTC
12	TRBV7-9	TRBJ2-2	NA	NA	CASSLNTGELFF	TGTGCCAGCAGCCTGAACACCGGGGAGCTGTTTTTT
15	TRBV6-5	TRBJ1-1	NA	NA	CASRRTDLPNTEAFF	TGTGCCAGCAGGCGGACAGATTTACCGAACACTGAAGCTTTCTTT
14	TRBV2	TRBJ2-2	NA	NA	CASTAGAWGGELFF	TGTGCCAGCACCGCGGGGGCGTGGGGCGGGGAGCTGTTTTTT
13	TRBV30	TRBJ1-5	NA	NA	CAWSVGRRQPQHF	TGTGCCTGGAGTGTGGGGAGACGCCAGCCCCAGCATTTT
14	TRBV5-4	TRBJ2-3	once	TRBD1	CASSLGRGRDTQYF	TGTGCCAGCAGCTTGGGTAGGGGGCGAGATACGCAGTATTTT
15	TRBV3-1/TRBV3-2	TRBJ1-5	NA	TRBD1	CASSPAGQGNQPQHF	TGTGCCAGCAGCCCAGCTGGACAGGGGAACCAGCCCCAGCATTTT
15	TRBV28	TRBJ2-7	NA	NA	CASSETGTLSYEQYF	TGTGCCAGCAGCGAGACCGGGACTCTCTCCTACGAGCAGTACTTC
19	TRBV11-3	TRBJ2-6	NA	TRBD1	CASVARRTGVSSGANVLTF	TGTGCCAGCGTAGCCCGACGGACAGGCGTATCCTCTGGGGCCAACGTCCTGACTTTC
14	TRBV2	TRBJ2-1	NA	TRBD1	CASTRDRGPNEQFF	TGTGCCAGCACGAGGGACAGGGGCCCCAATGAGCAGTTCTTC
13	TRBV28	TRBJ1-5	NA	NA	CASRAPSNQPQHF	TGTGCCAGCAGAGCACCGAGCAATCAGCCCCAGCATTTT
13	TRBV6-5	TRBJ2-2	NA	NA	CASSYRLTGELFF	TGTGCCAGCAGCTACCGTCTGACCGGGGAGCTGTTTTTT
16	TRBV16	TRBJ1-3	many	TRBD1	CASSQLQGASGNTIYF	TGTGCCAGCAGCCAATTACAGGGGGCAAGTGGAAACACCATATATTTT
15	TRBV7-2	TRBJ1-5	few	NA	CASSTENRGNQPQHF	TGTGCCAGCAGCACGGAAAACAGAGGCAATCAGCCCCAGCATTTT
15	TRBV6-5	TRBJ1-5	NA	NA	CASSYSGQGWQPQHF	TGTGCCAGCAGTTACTCGGGACAAGGATGGCAGCCCCAGCATTTT
16	TRBV21-1	TRBJ1-5	NA	NA	CASSKGWRHRNQPQHF	TGTGCCAGCAGCAAAGGTTGGAGGCACCGCAATCAGCCCCAGCATTTT
14	TRBV25-1	TRBJ2-5	NA	TRBD2	CASNVAGGRETQYF	TGTGCCAGCAATGTAGCGGGGGGCCGGGAGACCCAGTACTTC